A single T cell receptor (beta chain) is shown here with its context. This clone was counted a single time. No cognate antigen has been identified for it. The record has no base qualities; no much larger clone is one base away. Collaborating institutions collected whole blood in K2EDTA tubes following their own protocols. For TCRbeta analysis, collaborator samples were shipped as frozen whole blood, as isolated PBMCs, or as DNA extracted from either sample type. TCRbeta CDR3 regions were amplified from genomic DNA using the immunoSEQ Assay, a bias-controlled multiplex PCR. Regarding the original processing steps: The number of nucleated cells in each sample was estimated from the amplification of reference gene primers within the assay. Sequence reads were collapsed and filtered to measure the absolute abundance of every unique TCRbeta CDR3 rearrangement. For each sample, productive Simpson clonality was calculated as the square root of Simpson's diversity index across productive rearrangements. Held by TCRdb, this immuneACCESS table contains in-frame sequences only and omits some clones. Under half of the omission traces to an unresolved V gene where checked; the cause of the rest is unknown. That table gives V, J and clone size, and the DNA gave D and trimming. In all, the sample holds some 180,000 clones, and 80% to 95% of those were seen once. Together, the top ten hold around 0.5% of the sample.

The data were obtained in a study of blood T cell repertoires in COVID-19 (dated by TCRdb to 2018 to 2020). Regarding the research as a whole: The collaborator samples originated in the United States, Italy and Spain and spanned the acute and convalescent phases of COVID-19. The samples were drawn from two sources: the first 160 participants of the ongoing ImmuneRACE study, and 1,200 or so subjects contributed by 6 global collaborators. Where available, HLA class I and class II types were taken from metadata supplied by the sample provider and were not determined by assay-based typing. The dataset comprised deeply sampled blood TCRbeta repertoires from subjects exposed to, actively infected with, or recovered from COVID-19. The material from the prospective study consisted of cDNA or gDNA derived from T cells, B-cell-depleted T cells, or PBMCs. The repertoires were made available in a free public database intended to serve as a resource for research on the immune response to SARS-CoV-2. Nearly every sample came with metadata listing a de-identified subject ID, COVID-19 status, age in years and sex.

What the research found in general, with its limitations: The quantity of clinical and demographic metadata differed by source and by participant and was supplied without curation.

V sheds 0 bases and J sheds 0 bases, leaving 11 bases between their ends. The CDR3 spans 16 residues, from the cysteine through the phenylalanine. Only CDR3 DNA remains: 48 bases, in frame from the first base. Reading the germline V gene gives CDR1 MRHNA and CDR2 SNTAGT. The origin of this receptor is a man aged 50 to 59 with acute or convalescent COVID-19. The source material was peripheral blood. Rearrangement joined TRBV6-4 to TRBJ1-2, with TRBD1 perhaps the D gene, on 5 matching bases. The DNA reads TGTGCCAGCAGTGACTCAGGGGAGGGAGCTAACTATGGCTACACCTTC. It is translated as CASSDSGEGANYGYTF.